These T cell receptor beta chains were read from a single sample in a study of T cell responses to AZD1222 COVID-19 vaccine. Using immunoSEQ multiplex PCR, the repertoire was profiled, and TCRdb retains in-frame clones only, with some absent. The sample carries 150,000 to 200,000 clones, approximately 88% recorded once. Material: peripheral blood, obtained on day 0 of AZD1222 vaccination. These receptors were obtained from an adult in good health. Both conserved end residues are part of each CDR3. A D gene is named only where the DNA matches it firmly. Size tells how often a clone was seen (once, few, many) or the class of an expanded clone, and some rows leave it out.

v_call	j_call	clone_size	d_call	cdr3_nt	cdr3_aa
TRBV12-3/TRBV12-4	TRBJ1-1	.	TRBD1	TGTGCCAGCAGTCAGGGGGCAGAAGCTTTCTTT	CASSQGAEAFF
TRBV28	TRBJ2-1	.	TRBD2	TGTGCCAGCAGCGGCGGGGGTGCTCCAAATGAGCAGTTCTTC	CASSGGGAPNEQFF
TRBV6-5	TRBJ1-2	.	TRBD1	TGTGCCAGCTCCGACAGGGGCCGCAACTATGGCTACACCTTC	CASSDRGRNYGYTF
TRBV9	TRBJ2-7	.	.	TGTGCCAGCAGCGTAGAGTGGGAGGCAGGGGTTTACGAGCAGTACTTC	CASSVEWEAGVYEQYF
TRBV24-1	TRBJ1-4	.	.	TGTGCCACCAGTGACCTTAAGTCCGGGAGCGAAAAACTGTTTTTT	CATSDLKSGSEKLFF
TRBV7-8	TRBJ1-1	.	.	TGTGCCAGCAGCTTAGGATCGAGGGGCCGGGACACTGAAGCTTTCTTT	CASSLGSRGRDTEAFF
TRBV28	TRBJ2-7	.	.	TGTGCCACCCGCCAAGGGGGGGCCTACGAGCAGTACTTC	CATRQGGAYEQYF
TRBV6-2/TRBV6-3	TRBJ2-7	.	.	TGTGCCAGCAGTTACTCGGCAGGGAAGAACTCCTACGAGCAGTACTTC	CASSYSAGKNSYEQYF
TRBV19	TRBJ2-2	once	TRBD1	TGTGCCAGTAGTACAGACAGGGGGTTCACCGGGGAGCTGTTTTTT	CASSTDRGFTGELFF
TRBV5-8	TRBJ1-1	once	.	TGTGCCAGCAGCTTGGTAACCCTACATGGCACTGAAGCTTTCTTT	CASSLVTLHGTEAFF
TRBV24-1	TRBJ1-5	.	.	TGTGCCACCAGTGTCGGCAACGAGCCCCAGCATTTT	CATSVGNEPQHF
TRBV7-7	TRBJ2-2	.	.	TGTGCCAGCAGCCAGAAGGGTGGCGGGGAGCTGTTTTTT	CASSQKGGGELFF
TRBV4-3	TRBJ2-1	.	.	TGCGCCAGCAGCCAACCGGGACCCGGCTACAATGAGCAGTTCTTC	CASSQPGPGYNEQFF
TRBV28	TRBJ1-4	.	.	TGTGCCAGCAGTTTCCTTCAGACACCACGGCCTAAAAAACTGTTTTTT	CASSFLQTPRPKKLFF
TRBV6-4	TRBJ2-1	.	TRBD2	TGTGCCAGCAGTGCACTAGCGGGGGCTTACAATGAGCAGTTCTTC	CASSALAGAYNEQFF
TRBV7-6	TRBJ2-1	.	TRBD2	TGTGCCAGCAGCTTCTTAGCGGGGGAGAGCTCCTACAATGAGCAGTTCTTC	CASSFLAGESSYNEQFF
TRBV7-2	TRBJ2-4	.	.	TGTGCCAGCAGCTTAGGTAGTTCTAGCACCGGATTAATTCAGTACTTC	CASSLGSSSTGLIQYF
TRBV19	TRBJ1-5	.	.	TGTGCCAGTAGTACGGTCCTGAGGCCCCAGCATTTT	CASSTVLRPQHF
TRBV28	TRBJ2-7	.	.	TGTGCCAGCAGTTTGCAGGTTGGGGGGTACGAGCAGTACTTC	CASSLQVGGYEQYF
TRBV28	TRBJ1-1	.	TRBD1	TGTGCCACTTATCAGGGGGTCACTGAAGCTTTCTTT	CATYQGVTEAFF
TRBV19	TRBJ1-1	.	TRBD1	TGTGCCAGTAGTCCCCTGGACAGGTTGAACACTGAAGCTTTCTTT	CASSPLDRLNTEAFF
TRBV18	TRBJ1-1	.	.	TGTGCCAGCTCACCACTCCAGGGATCGGGTACTGAAGCTTTCTTT	CASSPLQGSGTEAFF
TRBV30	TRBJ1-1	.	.	TGTGCCTGGAGTGTATCAGGGATGAGCACTGAAGCTTTCTTT	CAWSVSGMSTEAFF
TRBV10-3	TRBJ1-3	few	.	TGTGCCATCACGCAGGGGTCAACGTCTGGAAACACCATATATTTT	CAITQGSTSGNTIYF
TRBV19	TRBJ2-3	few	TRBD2	TGTGCCAGTAATGAGGGAGGGCACTTTAGCACAGATACGCAGTATTTT	CASNEGGHFSTDTQYF
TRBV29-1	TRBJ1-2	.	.	TGCAGCGTTGGAGAGGGGACGAACTTCGGGGATGGCTACACCTTC	CSVGEGTNFGDGYTF
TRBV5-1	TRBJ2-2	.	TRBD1	TGCGCCAGCAGCTTGGGCAGTCGGACAGGACTTAACACCGGGGAGCTGTTTTTT	CASSLGSRTGLNTGELFF
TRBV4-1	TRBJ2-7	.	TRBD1	TGCGCCAGCAGCCCGGGACAGGGCGACGAGCAGTACTTC	CASSPGQGDEQYF
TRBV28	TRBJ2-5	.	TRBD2	TGTGCCAGCAGTTTTTCTCAGACTAGCGGGAGGGCAGAGACCCAGTACTTC	CASSFSQTSGRAETQYF
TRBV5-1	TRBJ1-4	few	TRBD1	TGCGCCAGCAGCCAGGGACAGCGCAATGAAAAACTGTTTTTT	CASSQGQRNEKLFF
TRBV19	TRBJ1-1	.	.	TGTGCCAGTAGTATTGATCGGGGCGGCACTGAAGCTTTCTTT	CASSIDRGGTEAFF
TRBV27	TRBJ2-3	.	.	TGTGCCAGCAGTTTACGGGACGTAGATACGCAGTATTTT	CASSLRDVDTQYF
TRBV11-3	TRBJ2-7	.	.	TGTGCCAGCAGCTTAGGAGTGGGGGACGTCGAGTACTTC	CASSLGVGDVEYF
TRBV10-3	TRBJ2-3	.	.	TGTGCCATCAAGATAGGGGGAGGCAGTGACACAGATACGCAGTATTTT	CAIKIGGGSDTDTQYF
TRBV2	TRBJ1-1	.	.	TGTGCCAGCAGACGGGACGGGAACACTGAAGCTTTCTTT	CASRRDGNTEAFF
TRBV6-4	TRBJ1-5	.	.	TGTGCCAGCAGTGAACAGGGAAGTCAGCCCCAGCATTTT	CASSEQGSQPQHF
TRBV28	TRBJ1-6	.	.	TGTGCCAGCAGTTTTCCTGGGGGGCATAATTCACCCCTCCACTTT	CASSFPGGHNSPLHF
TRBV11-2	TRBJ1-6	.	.	TGTGCCAGCAGCTTATTACCAGGGAGGGATTCACCCCTCCACTTT	CASSLLPGRDSPLHF
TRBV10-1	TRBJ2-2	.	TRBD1	TGCGCCAGCAGTGAGTGGACAGGGGGCTCGGACACCGGGGAGCTGTTTTTT	CASSEWTGGSDTGELFF
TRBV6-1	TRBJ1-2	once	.	TGTGCCAGCAGTGATGAAGGGACGGCAGGCGGCTACACCTTC	CASSDEGTAGGYTF
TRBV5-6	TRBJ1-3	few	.	TGTGCCAGCAGCGCACAGGGTGCCTCTGGAAACACCATATATTTT	CASSAQGASGNTIYF
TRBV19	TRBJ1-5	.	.	TGTGCCAGTAGTATGTCAGGGATCCCCAATCAGCCCCAGCATTTT	CASSMSGIPNQPQHF
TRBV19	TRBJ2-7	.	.	TGTGCCAGTAGTAACAGGGCGGGAGTCTCCTACGAGCAGTACTTC	CASSNRAGVSYEQYF
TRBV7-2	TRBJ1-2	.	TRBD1	TGTGCCAGCACCGTCCAGACAGGGGGGATTATTGGCTACACCTTC	CASTVQTGGIIGYTF
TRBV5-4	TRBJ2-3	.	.	TGTGCCAGCAGCCCCCGGGACCGTGGCACAGATACGCAGTATTTT	CASSPRDRGTDTQYF
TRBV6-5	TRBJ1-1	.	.	TGTGCCAGCAGTCCCCAGGATAGTAGGACTGAAGCTTTCTTT	CASSPQDSRTEAFF
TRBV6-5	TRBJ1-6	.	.	TGTGCCAGCAGGGGCCTCAGGGACGGTTCACCCCTCCACTTT	CASRGLRDGSPLHF
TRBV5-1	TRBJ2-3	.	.	TGCGCCAGCAGCTTGGATAGCTCTAGCACAGATACGCAGTATTTT	CASSLDSSSTDTQYF
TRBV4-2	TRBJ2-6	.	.	TGTGCCAGCAGCCAAGATAGGGCGGGTAGCTCTGGGGCCAACGTCCTGACTTTC	CASSQDRAGSSGANVLTF
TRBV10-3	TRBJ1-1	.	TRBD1	TGTGCCATCAGATCCACAGGGGAAATGACTGAAGCTTTCTTT	CAIRSTGEMTEAFF
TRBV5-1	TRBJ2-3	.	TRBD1	TGCGCCAGCAGCCTGACAGGGGTAGCAGATACGCAGTATTTT	CASSLTGVADTQYF
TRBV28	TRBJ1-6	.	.	TGTGCCAGCCGCCCCGGAACCTATAATTCACCCCTCCACTTT	CASRPGTYNSPLHF
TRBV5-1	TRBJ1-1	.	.	TGCGCCAGCAGCGAAGGGGGTTTAGCTGAAGCTTTCTTT	CASSEGGLAEAFF
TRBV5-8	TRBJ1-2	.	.	TGTGCCAGCAGCTTGACCAAACCCCGGGATGGCTACACCTTC	CASSLTKPRDGYTF
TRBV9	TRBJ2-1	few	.	TGTGCCAGCAGTCTTAATCCCGACAGATACAATGAGCAGTTCTTC	CASSLNPDRYNEQFF
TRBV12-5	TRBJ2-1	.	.	TGTGCTAGTGGTCTGGGTAGGGTTCGGAATGAGCAGTTCTTC	CASGLGRVRNEQFF
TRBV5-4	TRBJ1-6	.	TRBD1	TGTGCCAGCAGCTACAGGACAGGGGTCAACTCACCCCTCCACTTT	CASSYRTGVNSPLHF
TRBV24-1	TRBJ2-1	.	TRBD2	TGTGCCACCAGCCGGACTGGCGGGAGGGATTCCTACAATGAGCAGTTCTTC	CATSRTGGRDSYNEQFF
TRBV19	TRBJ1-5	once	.	TGTGCCAGTAGGGATGGGCAGGGACTGGGCAATCAGCCCCAGCATTTT	CASRDGQGLGNQPQHF